Below, one T cell receptor (beta chain) is given with its context. Its cognate antigen is unknown. The same CDR3 is also encoded by other DNA sequences in this sample. Amplification used 60 Vbeta primers and 13 Jbeta primers. The table came from immunoSEQ multiplex PCR; TCRdb's copy has only in-frame clones and leaves some out. The sample has around 150,000 clones, approximately 82% seen once; the top ten hold about 1.6%. CDR3 length: 15 amino acids. Germline CDR1 reads SGHRS; CDR2 reads YFSETQ. V gave up 2 bases and J gave up 2 bases, with 12 bases separating them. This sample is drawn from a study of cytomegalovirus exposure and HLA in healthy donors. Study results and limitations: Donor immune exposure was known only as CMV serostatus. Earlier analysis found most TCR beta V segments productive about 87% or about 30% of the time. Reportedly, cytomegalovirus status was diagnosed with high sensitivity and specificity. In a later analysis, TCR beta V- and J-gene trimming was associated with a missense DCLRE1C variant.

This TCR was sampled from a middle-aged man in good health and CMV-seronegative. V gene TRBV5-1 combines with J gene TRBJ2-3; a possible D gene is TRBD2 (6 bases). Sequencing was performed on PBMCs. CDR3 sequence reads: CASSLRSGDTDTQYF. As DNA, the CDR3 is TGCGCCAGCAGCTTAAGGTCGGGAGACACAGATACGCAGTATTTT.